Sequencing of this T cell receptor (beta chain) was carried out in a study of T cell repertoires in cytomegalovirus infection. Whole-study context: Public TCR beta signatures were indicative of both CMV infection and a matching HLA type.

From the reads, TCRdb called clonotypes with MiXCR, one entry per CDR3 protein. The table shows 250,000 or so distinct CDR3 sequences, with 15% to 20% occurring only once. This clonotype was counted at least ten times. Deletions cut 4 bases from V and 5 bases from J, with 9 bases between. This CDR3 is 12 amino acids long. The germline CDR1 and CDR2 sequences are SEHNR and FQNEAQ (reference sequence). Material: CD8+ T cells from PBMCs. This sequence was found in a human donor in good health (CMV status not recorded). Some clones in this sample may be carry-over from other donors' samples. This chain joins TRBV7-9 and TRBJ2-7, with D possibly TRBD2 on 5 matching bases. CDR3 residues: CASSYGVHEQYF. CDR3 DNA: TGTGCCAGCAGCTACGGGGTCCACGAGCAGTACTTC.